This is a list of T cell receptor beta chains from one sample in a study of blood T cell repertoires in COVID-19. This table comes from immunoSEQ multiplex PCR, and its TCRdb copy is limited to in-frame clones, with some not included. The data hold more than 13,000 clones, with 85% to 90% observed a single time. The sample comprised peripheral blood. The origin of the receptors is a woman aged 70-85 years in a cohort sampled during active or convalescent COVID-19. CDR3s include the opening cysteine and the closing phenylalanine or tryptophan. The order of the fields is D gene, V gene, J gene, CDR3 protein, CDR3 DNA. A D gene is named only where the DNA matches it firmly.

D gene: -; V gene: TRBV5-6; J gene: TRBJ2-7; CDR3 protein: CASSLGPRDEQYF; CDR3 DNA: TGTGCCAGCAGCTTGGGGCCGCGGGACGAGCAGTACTTC
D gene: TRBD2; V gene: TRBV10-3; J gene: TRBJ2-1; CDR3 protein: CASNKGLAGNEQFF; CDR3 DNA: TGTGCCAGCAATAAGGGACTAGCGGGGAATGAGCAGTTCTTC
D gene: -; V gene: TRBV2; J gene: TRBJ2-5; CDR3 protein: CASRLPGQGETQYF; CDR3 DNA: TGTGCCAGCAGACTACCGGGCCAGGGGGAGACCCAGTACTTC
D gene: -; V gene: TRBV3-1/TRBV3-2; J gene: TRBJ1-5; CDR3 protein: CASRACLNSNQPQHF; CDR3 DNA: TGTGCCAGCCGCGCCTGTCTGAATAGCAATCAGCCCCAGCATTTT
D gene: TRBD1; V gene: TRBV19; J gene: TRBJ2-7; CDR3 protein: CASSITDRGLGEQYF; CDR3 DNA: TGTGCCAGTAGTATTACTGACAGGGGGCTGGGCGAGCAGTACTTC
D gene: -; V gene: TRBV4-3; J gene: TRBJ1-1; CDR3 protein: CASSQDGVRGAEAFF; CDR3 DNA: TGCGCCAGCAGCCAAGATGGGGTCCGTGGGGCAGAAGCTTTCTTT
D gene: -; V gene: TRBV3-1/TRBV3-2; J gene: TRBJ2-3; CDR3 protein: CASRKASGTDTQYF; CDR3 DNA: TGTGCCAGCAGGAAAGCATCGGGCACAGATACGCAGTATTTT
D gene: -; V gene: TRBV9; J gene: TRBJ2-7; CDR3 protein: CASSIEGGGTPYEQYF; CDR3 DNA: TGTGCCAGCAGCATAGAGGGAGGGGGGACCCCCTACGAGCAGTACTTC
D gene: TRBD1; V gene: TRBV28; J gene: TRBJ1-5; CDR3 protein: CASSRGNQPQHF; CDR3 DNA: TGTGCCAGCAGCAGGGGGAATCAGCCCCAGCATTTT
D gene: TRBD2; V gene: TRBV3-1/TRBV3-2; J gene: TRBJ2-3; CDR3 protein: CASSHGGLGKQYF; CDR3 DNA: TGTGCCAGCAGCCATGGGGGACTAGGGAAGCAGTATTTT
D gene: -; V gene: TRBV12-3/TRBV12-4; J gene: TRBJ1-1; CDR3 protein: CASSYRNTEAFF; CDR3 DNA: TGTGCCAGCAGTTACAGGAACACTGAAGCTTTCTTT
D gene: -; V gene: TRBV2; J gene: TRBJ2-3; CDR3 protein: CASSEVGGISTDTQYF; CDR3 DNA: TGTGCCAGCAGTGAAGTCGGAGGGATCAGCACAGATACGCAGTATTTT
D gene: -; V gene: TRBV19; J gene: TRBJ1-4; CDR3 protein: CASSIAGRANEKLFF; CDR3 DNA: TGTGCCAGTAGTATAGCCGGCAGGGCGAATGAAAAACTGTTTTTT
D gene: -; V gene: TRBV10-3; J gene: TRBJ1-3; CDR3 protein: CAISDVSGNTIYF; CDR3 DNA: TGTGCCATCAGTGACGTCTCTGGAAACACCATATATTTT
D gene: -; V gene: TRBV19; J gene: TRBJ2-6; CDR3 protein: CASSLRPSKAGANVLTF; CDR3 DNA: TGTGCCAGTAGCCTCCGTCCTAGTAAGGCTGGGGCCAACGTCCTGACTTTC
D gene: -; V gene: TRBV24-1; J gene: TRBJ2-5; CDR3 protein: CATSAQETQYF; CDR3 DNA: TGTGCCACCAGTGCCCAGGAGACCCAGTACTTC
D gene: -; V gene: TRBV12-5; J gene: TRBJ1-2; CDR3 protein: CASGLVVRGFALDGYTF; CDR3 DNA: TGTGCTAGTGGTTTGGTAGTGAGGGGGTTCGCTCTGGATGGCTACACCTTC
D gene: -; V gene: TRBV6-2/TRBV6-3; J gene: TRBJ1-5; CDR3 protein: CASSTRTGIVGNQPQHF; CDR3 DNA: TGTGCCAGCAGCACTCGGACTGGTATAGTCGGCAATCAGCCCCAGCATTTT